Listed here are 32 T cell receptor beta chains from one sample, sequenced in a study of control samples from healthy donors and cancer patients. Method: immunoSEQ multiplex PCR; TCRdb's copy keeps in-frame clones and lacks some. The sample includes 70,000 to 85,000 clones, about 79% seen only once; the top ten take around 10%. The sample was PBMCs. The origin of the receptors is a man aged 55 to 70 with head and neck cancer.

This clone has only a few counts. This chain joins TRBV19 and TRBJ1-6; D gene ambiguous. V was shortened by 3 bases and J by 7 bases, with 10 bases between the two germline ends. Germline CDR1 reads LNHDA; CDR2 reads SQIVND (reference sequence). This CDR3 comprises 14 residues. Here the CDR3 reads CASSIGQTNSPLHF. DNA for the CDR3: TGTGCCAGTAGTATTGGGCAGACCAATTCACCCCTCCACTTT. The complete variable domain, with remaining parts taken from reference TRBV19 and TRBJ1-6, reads DGGITQSPKYLFRKEGQNVTLSCEQNLNHDAMYWYRQDPGQGLRLIYYSQIVNDFQKGDIAEGYSVSREKKESFPLTVTSAQKNPTAFYLCASSIGQTNSPLHFGNGTRLTVT.

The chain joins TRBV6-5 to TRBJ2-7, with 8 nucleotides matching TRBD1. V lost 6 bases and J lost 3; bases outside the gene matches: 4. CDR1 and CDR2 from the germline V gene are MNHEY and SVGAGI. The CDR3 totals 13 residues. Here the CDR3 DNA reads TGTGCCAGCAGGATTGACAGGGGCTACGAGCAGTACTTC. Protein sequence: CASRIDRGYEQYF.

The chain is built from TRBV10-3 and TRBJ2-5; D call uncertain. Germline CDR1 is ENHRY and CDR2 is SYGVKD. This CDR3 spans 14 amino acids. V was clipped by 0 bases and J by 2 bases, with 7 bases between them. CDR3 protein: CAISESSQQETQYF. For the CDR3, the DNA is TGTGCCATCAGTGAGTCCAGCCAACAAGAGACCCAGTACTTC.

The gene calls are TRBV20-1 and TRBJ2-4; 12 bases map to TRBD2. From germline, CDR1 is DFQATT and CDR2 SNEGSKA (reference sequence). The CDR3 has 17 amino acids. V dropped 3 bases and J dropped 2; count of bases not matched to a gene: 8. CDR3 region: CSASSFLAGGTKNIQYF. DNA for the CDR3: TGCAGTGCTAGTTCGTTCCTAGCGGGAGGGACCAAAAACATTCAGTACTTC.

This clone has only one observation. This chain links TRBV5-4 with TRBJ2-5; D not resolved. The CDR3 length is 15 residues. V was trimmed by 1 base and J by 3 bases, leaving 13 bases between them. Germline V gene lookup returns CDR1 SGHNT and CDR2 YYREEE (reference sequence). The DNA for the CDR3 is TGTGCCAGCAGCTTGAACCCCGTAGACAAAGAGACCCAGTACTTC. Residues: CASSLNPVDKETQYF.

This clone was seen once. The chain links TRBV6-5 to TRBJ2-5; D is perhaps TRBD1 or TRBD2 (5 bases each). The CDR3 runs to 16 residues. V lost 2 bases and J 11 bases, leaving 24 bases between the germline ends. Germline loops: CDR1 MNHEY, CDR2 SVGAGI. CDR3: CASSYSGGSNPELQYF. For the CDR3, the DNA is TGTGCCAGCAGTTACAGTGGGGGATCTAACCCCGAATTACAGTACTTC.

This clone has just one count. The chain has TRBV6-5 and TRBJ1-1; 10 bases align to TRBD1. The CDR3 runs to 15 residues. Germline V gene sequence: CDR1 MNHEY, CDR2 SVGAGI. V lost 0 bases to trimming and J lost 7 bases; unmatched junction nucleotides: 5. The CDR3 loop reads CASSYSGQGGGEAFF. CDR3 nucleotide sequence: TGTGCCAGCAGTTACTCCGGACAGGGGGGGGGTGAAGCTTTCTTT.

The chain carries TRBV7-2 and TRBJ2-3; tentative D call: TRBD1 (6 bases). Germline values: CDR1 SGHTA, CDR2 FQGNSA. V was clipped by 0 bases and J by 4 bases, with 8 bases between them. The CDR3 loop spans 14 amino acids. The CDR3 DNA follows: TGTGCCAGCAGCTTAGCGACAGGATCAGATACGCAGTATTTT. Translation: CASSLATGSDTQYF.

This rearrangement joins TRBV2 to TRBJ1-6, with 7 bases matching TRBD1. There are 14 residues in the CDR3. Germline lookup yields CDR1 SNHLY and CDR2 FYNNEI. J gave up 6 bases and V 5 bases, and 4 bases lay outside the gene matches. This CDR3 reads CASSTGVGNSPLHF. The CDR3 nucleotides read TGTGCCAGCAGTACAGGGGTGGGTAATTCACCCCTCCACTTT.

CDR3 coding DNA: TGTGCCAGCAGCTCCCCGCGTGACGGATACTACGAGCAGTACTTC. It translates to CASSSPRDGYYEQYF. V is TRBV7-9 and J is TRBJ2-7; D gene uncertain. Deletions cut 4 bases from V and 3 bases from J, with 16 bases between. Germline CDR1 SEHNR, CDR2 FQNEAQ (reference sequence). The CDR3 covers 15 residues.

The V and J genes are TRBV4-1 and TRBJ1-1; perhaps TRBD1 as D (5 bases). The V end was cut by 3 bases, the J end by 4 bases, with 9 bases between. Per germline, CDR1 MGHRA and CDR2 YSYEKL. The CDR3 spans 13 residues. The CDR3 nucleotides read TGCGCCAGCAGCCACGCAGGGTTCACTGAAGCTTTCTTT. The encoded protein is CASSHAGFTEAFF.

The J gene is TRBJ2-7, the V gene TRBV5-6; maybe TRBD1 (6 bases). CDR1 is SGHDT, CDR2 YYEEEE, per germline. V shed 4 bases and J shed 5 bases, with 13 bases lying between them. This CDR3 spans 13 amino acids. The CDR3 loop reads CASSPGAGHEQYF. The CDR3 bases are TGTGCCAGCAGCCCAGGGGCAGGGCACGAGCAGTACTTC.

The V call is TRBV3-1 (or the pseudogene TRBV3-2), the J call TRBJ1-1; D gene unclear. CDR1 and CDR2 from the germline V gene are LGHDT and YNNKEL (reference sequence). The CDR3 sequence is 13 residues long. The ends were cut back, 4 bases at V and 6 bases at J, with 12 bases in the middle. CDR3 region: CASSLLRASEAFF. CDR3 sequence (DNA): TGTGCCAGCAGCCTGTTACGGGCCTCTGAAGCTTTCTTT.

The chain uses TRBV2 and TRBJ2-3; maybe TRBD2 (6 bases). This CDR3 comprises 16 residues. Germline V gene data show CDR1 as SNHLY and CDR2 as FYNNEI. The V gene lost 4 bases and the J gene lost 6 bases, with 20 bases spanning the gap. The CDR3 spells CASSGRRDRWRDTQYF. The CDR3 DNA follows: TGTGCCAGCAGTGGGAGGAGGGACCGCTGGAGGGATACGCAGTATTTT.

The CDR3 nucleotides are TGTGCCTGGAGGATTAGCTCCTATAATTCACCCCTCCACTTT. It codes for CAWRISSYNSPLHF. The rearrangement links TRBV30 to TRBJ1-6; D remains unclear. CDR3 length equals 14 residues. V was cut by 3 bases and J by 0 bases, with 6 bases left in between. Germline V gives CDR1 GTSNPN, CDR2 SVGIG (reference sequence).

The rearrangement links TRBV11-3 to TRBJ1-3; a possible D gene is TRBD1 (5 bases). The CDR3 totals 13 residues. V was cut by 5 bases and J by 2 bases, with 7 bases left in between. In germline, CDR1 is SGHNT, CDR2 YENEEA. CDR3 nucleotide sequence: TGTGCCAGCAGCCTGGGACCTGGAAACACCATATATTTT. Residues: CASSLGPGNTIYF.

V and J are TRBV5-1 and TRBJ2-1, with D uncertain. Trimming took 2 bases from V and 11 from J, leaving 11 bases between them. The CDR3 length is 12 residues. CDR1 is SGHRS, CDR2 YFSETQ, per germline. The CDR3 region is CASSFDPSKQFF. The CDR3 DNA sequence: TGCGCCAGCAGCTTCGACCCAAGCAAGCAGTTCTTC. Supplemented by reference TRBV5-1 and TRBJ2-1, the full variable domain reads KAGVTQTPRYLIKTRGQQVTLSCSPISGHRSVSWYQQTPGQGLQFLFEYFSETQRNKGNFPGRFSGRQFSNSRSEMNVSTLELGDSALYLCASSFDPSKQFFGPGTRLTVL.

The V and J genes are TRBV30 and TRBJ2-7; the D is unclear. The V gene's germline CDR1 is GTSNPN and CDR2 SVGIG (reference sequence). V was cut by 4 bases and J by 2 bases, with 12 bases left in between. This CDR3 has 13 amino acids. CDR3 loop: CAWKGLAPYEQYF. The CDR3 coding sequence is TGTGCCTGGAAAGGGCTGGCTCCCTACGAGCAGTACTTC. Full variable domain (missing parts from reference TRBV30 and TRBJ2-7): SQTIHQWPATLVQPVGSPLSLECTVEGTSNPNLYWYRQAAGRGLQLLFYSVGIGQISSEVPQNLSASRPQDRQFILSSKKLLLSDSGFYLCAWKGLAPYEQYFGPGTRLTVT.

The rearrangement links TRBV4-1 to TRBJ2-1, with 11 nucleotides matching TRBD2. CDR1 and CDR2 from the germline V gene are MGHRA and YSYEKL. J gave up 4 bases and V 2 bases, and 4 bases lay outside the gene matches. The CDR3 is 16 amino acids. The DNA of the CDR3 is TGCGCCAGCAGCCAATGGGGACTAGCGGCTTACAATGAGCAGTTCTTC. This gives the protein CASSQWGLAAYNEQFF.

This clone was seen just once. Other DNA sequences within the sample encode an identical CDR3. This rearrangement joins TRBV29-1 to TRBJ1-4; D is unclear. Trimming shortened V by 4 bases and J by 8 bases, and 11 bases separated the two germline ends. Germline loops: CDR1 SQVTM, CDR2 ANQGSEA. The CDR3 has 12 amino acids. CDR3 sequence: CSVAGVEEKLFF. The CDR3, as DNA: TGCAGCGTTGCTGGGGTCGAGGAAAAACTGTTTTTT.

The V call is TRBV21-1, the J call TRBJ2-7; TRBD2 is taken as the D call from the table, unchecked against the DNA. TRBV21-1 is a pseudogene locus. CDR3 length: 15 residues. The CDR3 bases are TGTGCCAGCGCCGGAAAAAGCGGGAATATCTACGAGCAGTACTTC. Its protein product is CASAGKSGNIYEQYF.

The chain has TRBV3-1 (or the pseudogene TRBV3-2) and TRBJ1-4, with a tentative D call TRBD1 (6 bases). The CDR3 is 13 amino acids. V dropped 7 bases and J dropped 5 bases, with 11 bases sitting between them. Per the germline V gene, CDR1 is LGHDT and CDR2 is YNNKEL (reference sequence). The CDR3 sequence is CASKTGENEKLFF. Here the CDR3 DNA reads TGTGCCAGCAAGACAGGAGAAAATGAAAAACTGTTTTTT.

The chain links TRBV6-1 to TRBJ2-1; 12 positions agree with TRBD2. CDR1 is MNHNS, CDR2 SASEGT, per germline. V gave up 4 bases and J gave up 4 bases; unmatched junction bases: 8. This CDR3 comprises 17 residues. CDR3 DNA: TGTGCCAGCAGTGGAGTTGCGGGGACTAGCGGGTACAATGAGCAGTTCTTC. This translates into CASSGVAGTSGYNEQFF.

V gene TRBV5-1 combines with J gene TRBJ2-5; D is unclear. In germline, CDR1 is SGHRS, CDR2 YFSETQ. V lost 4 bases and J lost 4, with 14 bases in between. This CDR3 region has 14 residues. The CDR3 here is CASSVGASIETQYF. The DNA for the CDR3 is TGCGCCAGCAGCGTCGGTGCATCCATAGAGACCCAGTACTTC.

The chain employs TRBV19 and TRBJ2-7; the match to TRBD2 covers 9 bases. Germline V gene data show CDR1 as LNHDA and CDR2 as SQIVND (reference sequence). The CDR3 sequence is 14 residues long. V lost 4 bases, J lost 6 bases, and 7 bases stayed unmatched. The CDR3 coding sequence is TGTGCCAGTAGTAATGGCGGGAGGGCGATCGAGCAGTACTTC. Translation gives CASSNGGRAIEQYF. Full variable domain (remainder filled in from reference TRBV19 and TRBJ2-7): DGGITQSPKYLFRKEGQNVTLSCEQNLNHDAMYWYRQDPGQGLRLIYYSQIVNDFQKGDIAEGYSVSREKKESFPLTVTSAQKNPTAFYLCASSNGGRAIEQYFGPGTRLTVT.

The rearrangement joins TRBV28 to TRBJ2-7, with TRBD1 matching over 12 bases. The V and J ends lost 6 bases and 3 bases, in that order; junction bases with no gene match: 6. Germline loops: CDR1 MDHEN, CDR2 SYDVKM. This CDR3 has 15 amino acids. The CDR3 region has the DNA TGTGCCAGCAGATCCGGGACAGGGGGCAACTACGAGCAGTACTTC. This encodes CASRSGTGGNYEQYF.

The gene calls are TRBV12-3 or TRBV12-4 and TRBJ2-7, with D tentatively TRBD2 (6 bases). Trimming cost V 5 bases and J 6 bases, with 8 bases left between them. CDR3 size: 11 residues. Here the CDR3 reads CASSRGTEQYF. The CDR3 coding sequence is TGTGCCAGCAGTCGCGGGACCGAGCAGTACTTC.

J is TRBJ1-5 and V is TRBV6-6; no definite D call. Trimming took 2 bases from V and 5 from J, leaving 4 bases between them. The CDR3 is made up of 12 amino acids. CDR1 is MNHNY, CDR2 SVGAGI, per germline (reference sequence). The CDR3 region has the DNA TGTGCCAGCAGTTACCGGGATCAGCCCCAGCATTTT. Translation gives CASSYRDQPQHF.

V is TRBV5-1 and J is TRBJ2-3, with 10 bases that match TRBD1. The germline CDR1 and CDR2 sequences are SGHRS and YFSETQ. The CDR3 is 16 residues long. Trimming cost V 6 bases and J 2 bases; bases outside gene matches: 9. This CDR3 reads CASTRLGQGNTDTQYF. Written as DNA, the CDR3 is TGCGCCAGCACTCGCCTGGGACAGGGGAACACAGATACGCAGTATTTT.

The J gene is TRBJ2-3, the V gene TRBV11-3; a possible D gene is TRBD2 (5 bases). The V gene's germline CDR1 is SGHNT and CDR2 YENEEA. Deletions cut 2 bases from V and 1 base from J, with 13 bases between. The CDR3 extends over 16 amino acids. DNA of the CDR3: TGTGCCAGCAGCTTAACTCGTCGGGGAGGCACAGATACGCAGTATTTT. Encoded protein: CASSLTRRGGTDTQYF.

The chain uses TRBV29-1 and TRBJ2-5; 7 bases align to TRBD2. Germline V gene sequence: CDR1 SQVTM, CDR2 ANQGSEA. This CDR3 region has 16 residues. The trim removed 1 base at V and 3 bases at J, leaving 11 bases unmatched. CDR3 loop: CSVEGPGGLAKETQYF. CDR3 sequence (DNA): TGCAGCGTTGAAGGGCCCGGGGGGTTGGCTAAAGAGACCCAGTACTTC.

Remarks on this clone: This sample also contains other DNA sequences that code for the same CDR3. CDR3: CASSSGGTANEKLFF. The CDR3, as DNA: TGTGCCAGCAGTTCCGGAGGGACAGCTAATGAAAAACTGTTTTTT. The genes are TRBV27 and TRBJ1-4; 7 bases agree with TRBD1. CDR3 length: 15 residues. CDR1 is MNHEY and CDR2 is SMNVEV in the germline V gene (reference sequence). V shed 4 bases, J shed 3 bases, and the junction held 5 bases outside the gene matches.